What follows are 25 T cell receptor beta chains derived from one specimen sequenced in a study of T cell responses to AZD1222 COVID-19 vaccine. Profiled with immunoSEQ multiplex PCR; TCRdb holds only in-frame clones, not every one. The sample consists of 150,000 to 200,000 clones, just over 90% of them appearing once. The sample here was peripheral blood, taken on day 0 of MenACWY control vaccination. These receptors were obtained from an adult in good health.

The chain is built from TRBV27 and TRBJ1-5, with unresolved D. V was pared by 7 bases and J by 5 bases, with 18 bases between. The CDR3 is made up of 15 amino acids. The V gene's germline CDR1 is MNHEY and CDR2 SMNVEV (reference sequence). The chain's CDR3 is CASNKDRKRHQPQHF. The CDR3 nucleotides read TGTGCCAGCAATAAGGACCGAAAAAGGCATCAGCCCCAGCATTTT.

This chain joins TRBV6-5 and TRBJ1-1, with D uncertain. CDR3 size: 13 residues. V gave up 1 base and J gave up 1 base, with 4 bases separating them. Germline V gene lookup returns CDR1 MNHEY and CDR2 SVGAGI. CDR3 in DNA: TGTGCCAGCAGTTACTTGGAGAACACTGAAGCTTTCTTT. This encodes CASSYLENTEAFF.

The V and J genes are TRBV2 and TRBJ1-3; possible D gene TRBD1, 5 bases. Germline V lookup: CDR1 SNHLY, CDR2 FYNNEI. Deletions cut 6 bases from V and 8 bases from J, with 20 bases between. The CDR3 extends over 15 amino acids. The CDR3 region is CASSLVIGGLDTIYF. DNA of the CDR3: TGTGCCAGCAGCTTAGTCATCGGGGGGTTGGACACCATATATTTT.

The gene calls are TRBV28 and TRBJ2-1; 14 bases fit TRBD2. V lost 5 bases and J lost 0; bases outside the gene matches: 9. In germline, CDR1 is MDHEN, CDR2 SYDVKM. This CDR3 region has 19 residues. CDR3 DNA: TGTGCCAGCAGTCCCTCGACTAGCGGGAGGGCGGGCTCCTACAATGAGCAGTTCTTC. Its protein is CASSPSTSGRAGSYNEQFF.

CDR3: CASSLSVGRGSNQPQHF. The CDR3 DNA is TGTGCCAGCAGCTTAAGTGTCGGCAGAGGGAGCAATCAGCCCCAGCATTTT. The V and J genes are TRBV7-6 and TRBJ1-5, with no clear D. Per the germline V gene, CDR1 is SGHVS and CDR2 is FNYEAQ. V gave up 2 bases and J gave up 1 base, with 15 bases separating them. The length of the CDR3 is 17 residues.

The chain employs TRBV7-2 and TRBJ2-1; 13 bases match TRBD2. V was clipped by 6 bases and J by 2 bases; unmatched bases: 10. Germline V gene data show CDR1 as SGHTA and CDR2 as FQGNSA. This CDR3 is 18 amino acids long. The CDR3 is CASRAGLAGAGPYNEQFF. The DNA for the CDR3 is TGTGCCAGCAGAGCCGGACTAGCGGGAGCGGGGCCCTACAATGAGCAGTTCTTC.

The J gene is TRBJ2-2, the V gene TRBV7-8, with D possibly being TRBD1 (8 bases). The length of the CDR3 is 16 residues. Germline V gene lookup returns CDR1 SGHVS and CDR2 FQNEAQ. Deletions cut 10 bases from V and 3 bases from J, with 21 bases between. Written as DNA, the CDR3 is TGTGCCATCACCTCTATCACAGGGGGGGACACCGGGGAGCTGTTTTTT. Translated: CAITSITGGDTGELFF.

This chain connects TRBV9 to TRBJ2-7, with 7 bases aligning to TRBD2. CDR1 and CDR2 (germline): SGDLS, YYNGEE. Trimming took 6 bases from V and 0 from J; bases not matched to a gene: 9. The CDR3 is 15 amino acids. CDR3 nucleotide sequence: TGTGCCAGCACCCCCGAGCGGGACGGCTCCTACGAGCAGTACTTC. This gives the protein CASTPERDGSYEQYF.

V gene TRBV5-1 combines with J gene TRBJ1-5; 8 bases fit TRBD1. The V and J ends lost 4 bases and 5 bases, in that order; junction bases with no gene match: 11. The CDR3 is made up of 16 amino acids. The germline gives CDR1 SGHRS, CDR2 YFSETQ. The CDR3 sequence is CASSPGPGGADQPQHF. CDR3 in DNA: TGCGCCAGCAGCCCGGGGCCAGGGGGCGCGGATCAGCCCCAGCATTTT.

The chain joins TRBV6-5 to TRBJ1-6; 8 bases fit TRBD1. V shed 6 bases and J 7 bases; nucleotides not matched to a gene: 5. The CDR3 has 14 amino acids. Germline CDR1 reads MNHEY; CDR2 reads SVGAGI. The CDR3 reads CASRATGGNSPLHF. The CDR3 nucleotides are TGTGCCAGCAGGGCTACAGGGGGGAATTCACCCCTCCACTTT.

V usage is TRBV19 and J usage is TRBJ2-7, with D possibly being TRBD2 (6 bases). V gave up 8 bases and J gave up 2 bases, with 16 bases separating them. The CDR3 sequence is 14 residues long. CDR1 is LNHDA, CDR2 SQIVND, per germline (reference sequence). The CDR3 loop reads CASGPPGGAYEQYF. CDR3 sequence (DNA): TGTGCCAGTGGACCCCCTGGAGGGGCCTACGAGCAGTACTTC.

The chain couples TRBV7-9 to TRBJ1-3; D may be TRBD1 (5 bases). The germline CDR1 and CDR2 sequences are SEHNR and FQNEAQ (reference sequence). Trimming cost V 6 bases and J 2 bases, with 11 bases left between them. CDR3 length: 14 amino acids. The CDR3 is CASSDRVAGNTIYF. In DNA form, the CDR3 reads TGTGCCAGCAGTGACAGAGTGGCTGGAAACACCATATATTTT.

The chain couples TRBV13 to TRBJ2-1; 9 nucleotides line up with TRBD2. From germline, CDR1 is PRHDT and CDR2 FYEKMQ (reference sequence). The V gene end was trimmed by 2 bases and the J gene end by 5 bases; junction bases not matched to a gene: 4. The length of the CDR3 is 15 residues. The CDR3 loop reads CASSLRTSDDNEQFF. The CDR3 DNA reads TGTGCCAGCAGCTTACGGACTAGCGACGACAATGAGCAGTTCTTC. The variable domain in full, completed from reference TRBV13 and TRBJ2-1, reads AAGVIQSPRHLIKEKRETATLKCYPIPRHDTVYWYQQGPGQDPQFLISFYEKMQSDKGSIPDRFSAQQFSDYHSELNMSSLELGDSALYFCASSLRTSDDNEQFFGPGTRLTVL.

The J gene is TRBJ1-2, the V gene TRBV7-8; D might be TRBD1 (5 bases). CDR1 and CDR2 (germline): SGHVS, FQNEAQ. This CDR3 region has 15 residues. V lost 4 bases and J 4 bases, leaving 16 bases between the germline ends. The CDR3 DNA reads as TGTGCCAGCAGCTCTGCCCGGGACGTAAGCTATGGCTACACCTTC. Its translation: CASSSARDVSYGYTF.

The chain recombines TRBV5-4 with TRBJ1-6; 9 bases align to TRBD1. The germline gives CDR1 SGHNT, CDR2 YYREEE (reference sequence). This CDR3 is built from 13 residues. V lost 4 bases and J lost 14; bases outside the gene matches: 7. CDR3 nucleotides: TGTGCCAGCAGCGCGGGACAGGGAGTTACCCTCCACTTT. This translates into CASSAGQGVTLHF.

The J gene is TRBJ2-6, the V gene TRBV24-1, with D unclear. Trimming stripped 3 bases from V and 9 bases from J, with 14 bases between. Germline-derived CDR1 and CDR2 are KGHDR and SFDVKD. The CDR3 loop spans 15 amino acids. In DNA form, the CDR3 reads TGTGCCACCAGTGATCTTGCCGCGCGTTTCAACGTCCTGACTTTC. Translating gives CATSDLAARFNVLTF.

V usage is TRBV6-5 and J usage is TRBJ1-1; D is ambiguous. The ends were cut back, 9 bases at V and 3 bases at J, with 20 bases in the middle. Germline V CDR1 and CDR2: MNHEY, SVGAGI. The CDR3 covers 15 residues. In DNA, the CDR3 is TGTGCCAGTAGCCGGGCCGGAGAAGGGTACACTGAAGCTTTCTTT. It codes for CASSRAGEGYTEAFF.

The rearrangement uses TRBV6-6 and TRBJ1-2; D possibly corresponds to TRBD1 (6 bases). Germline lookup yields CDR1 MNHNY and CDR2 SVGAGI (reference sequence). Trimming took off 7 bases at V and 2 bases at J, with 14 bases between the two ends. CDR3 length equals 14 residues. CDR3: CASKDSAFNYGYTF. DNA of the CDR3: TGTGCCAGCAAGGACAGCGCCTTCAACTATGGCTACACCTTC.

The chain has TRBV5-6 and TRBJ2-7; D unresolved. V lost 0 bases and J 2 bases, leaving 9 bases between the germline ends. This CDR3 spans 14 amino acids. Looked up from germline, CDR1 is SGHDT and CDR2 is YYEEEE. In DNA, the CDR3 is TGTGCCAGCAGCTTGGACCGGCCCACCTACGAGCAGTACTTC. It codes for CASSLDRPTYEQYF.

This rearrangement joins TRBV28 to TRBJ1-2; no reliable D call. This CDR3 comprises 13 residues. V dropped 1 base and J dropped 4 bases, with 7 bases sitting between them. Germline V lookup: CDR1 MDHEN, CDR2 SYDVKM. CDR3 nucleotide sequence: TGTGCCAGCAGTTTATCGGGTTCCTATGGCTACACCTTC. Amino acid sequence: CASSLSGSYGYTF.

J is TRBJ2-3 and V is TRBV24-1; maybe TRBD2 (6 bases). CDR1 and CDR2 from the germline V gene are KGHDR and SFDVKD. CDR3 size: 17 residues. V was trimmed by 3 bases and J by 5 bases, leaving 20 bases between them. Written as DNA, the CDR3 is TGTGCCACCAGTGATCCCCAAACTAGCTGGGGGATAGATACGCAGTATTTT. As protein: CATSDPQTSWGIDTQYF.

J is TRBJ1-2 and V is TRBV19; a weak D match, TRBD1 (6 bases). Germline CDR1 is LNHDA and CDR2 is SQIVND (reference sequence). The CDR3 runs 15 residues. Between the trimmed V and J ends, which lost 7 bases and 5 bases, there was a span of 20 bases. CDR3 DNA: TGTGCCAGTATGCCAGGGGAGGCTTGGGCTTATGGCTACACCTTC. Translating it yields CASMPGEAWAYGYTF.

V usage is TRBV5-1 and J usage is TRBJ2-7; the D gene is possibly TRBD2 (6 bases). The CDR3 is 16 residues long. CDR1 is SGHRS, CDR2 YFSETQ, per germline. V was clipped by 0 bases and J by 1 base, with 14 bases between them. The CDR3, as DNA: TGCGCCAGCAGCTTGGCCAAGGTTGCGGGATCCTACGAGCAGTACTTC. Translation: CASSLAKVAGSYEQYF.

Written as DNA, the CDR3 is TGTGCCAGCAGCCTCCCTTCGGCAGGGATACCTCACTATGGCTACACCTTC. It specifies CASSLPSAGIPHYGYTF. The V call is TRBV4-2, the J call TRBJ1-2; the D gene is possibly TRBD1 (5 bases). Germline assignment: CDR1 LGHNA and CDR2 YNFKEQ. The CDR3 sequence is 17 residues long. Trimming cost V 4 bases and J 3 bases, with 21 bases left between them.

V usage is TRBV27 and J usage is TRBJ1-1; no reliable D call. The V end lost 5 bases, the J end lost 2 bases, and 12 bases lay between the germline ends. The CDR3 length is 14 residues. Germline V gene data show CDR1 as MNHEY and CDR2 as SMNVEV (reference sequence). CDR3 region: CASSRAQYNTEAFF. The CDR3, as DNA: TGTGCCAGCAGTCGTGCTCAGTACAACACTGAAGCTTTCTTT.